The rows below give T cell receptor beta chains drawn from one sample of a study of identical twins. TCRdb redid the calling of the 5' RACE reads with MiXCR, one entry per CDR3 protein. The table includes about 890,000 distinct CDR3 sequences, roughly an eighth detected once. These data were also reused for a study on yellow fever vaccine responses in identical twins.

Input material: PBMCs. The origin of the receptors is a woman under 30 in good health. Both conserved end residues are part of each CDR3. D genes are given only for firm matches. The size of a clone is reported for some rows only, either as once, few or many, or as a class for expanded clones.

D,size,V,J,CDR3,DNA
-,few,TRBV5-1,TRBJ1-2,CASSPGRSGGYNYGYTF,TGCGCCAGCAGCCCGGGGCGGTCCGGGGGTTATAACTATGGCTACACCTTC
-,many,TRBV20-1,TRBJ1-1,CSARAGLNTEAFF,TGCAGTGCTAGAGCCGGACTGAACACTGAAGCTTTCTTT
-,many,TRBV7-9,TRBJ1-1,CASSLNSGREAFF,TGTGCCAGCAGCTTAAACAGTGGCCGTGAAGCTTTCTTT
TRBD2,-,TRBV27,TRBJ2-1,CASSPTKNLAGGLGEQFF,TGTGCCAGCAGTCCCACTAAAAACCTAGCGGGAGGATTGGGTGAGCAGTTCTTC
-,many,TRBV10-3,TRBJ2-2,CAISADTNGELFF,TGTGCCATCAGTGCGGATACGAACGGGGAGCTGTTTTTT
TRBD2,-,TRBV5-1,TRBJ2-2,CASHGTSGVPGELFF,TGCGCCAGTCATGGGACTAGCGGGGTCCCCGGGGAGCTGTTTTTT
TRBD1,-,TRBV6-1,TRBJ2-7,CASRPQGTHEQYF,TGTGCCAGCAGGCCACAGGGGACCCACGAGCAGTACTTC
-,few,TRBV20-1,TRBJ2-3,CSAIAGPTDTQYF,TGCAGTGCTATTGCGGGGCCCACAGATACGCAGTATTTT
TRBD2,-,TRBV12-3/TRBV12-4,TRBJ2-1,CASSPRRVGLAGGTTHEQFF,TGTGCCAGCAGCCCTCGGCGTGTCGGGCTAGCGGGAGGTACTACACATGAGCAGTTCTTC
-,few,TRBV12-3/TRBV12-4,TRBJ1-6,CASSLSWGARSPLHF,TGTGCCAGCAGTTTAAGTTGGGGGGCGCGTTCACCCCTCCACTTT
TRBD1,-,TRBV20-1,TRBJ2-5,CSALDPDRGFGETQYF,TGCAGTGCCCTAGACCCGGACAGGGGGTTTGGAGAGACCCAGTACTTC
TRBD2,few,TRBV7-3,TRBJ2-3,CASSVAGVATDTQYF,TGTGCCAGCAGCGTAGCGGGAGTAGCGACAGATACGCAGTATTTT
TRBD2,few,TRBV13,TRBJ2-1,CASSLSGAGGPVSEQFF,TGTGCCAGCAGCTTATCAGGGGCGGGAGGGCCGGTGAGTGAGCAGTTCTTC
-,few,TRBV7-6,TRBJ2-5,CASSYAQGLSETQYF,TGTGCCAGCAGCTACGCGCAGGGTCTATCGGAGACCCAGTACTTC
-,many,TRBV20-1,TRBJ2-3,CSARNVTLGVRITDTQYF,TGCAGTGCTAGAAACGTTACTTTAGGTGTCAGAATCACAGATACGCAGTATTTT
-,few,TRBV4-1,TRBJ2-3,CASSQTSDTQYF,TGCGCCAGCAGCCAAACGTCGGATACGCAGTATTTT
-,many,TRBV24-1,TRBJ1-1,CATKDSVNTEAFF,TGTGCCACCAAGGACAGTGTGAACACTGAAGCTTTCTTT
TRBD1,-,TRBV18,TRBJ2-7,CASSPPGQGHEQYF,TGTGCCAGCTCACCCCCGGGACAGGGTCACGAGCAGTACTTC
-,-,TRBV27,TRBJ2-7,CASSKSRYEQYF,TGTGCCAGCAGTAAAAGTCGGTACGAGCAGTACTTC
-,few,TRBV3-1,TRBJ1-2,CASSWEGDRAYGYTF,TGTGCCAGCAGCTGGGAGGGGGATAGGGCGTATGGCTACACCTTC
TRBD1,-,TRBV12-3/TRBV12-4,TRBJ1-4,CASSSGQGLGTNEKLFF,TGTGCCAGCAGTTCCGGACAGGGACTAGGAACTAATGAAAAACTGTTTTTT
TRBD1,-,TRBV11-2,TRBJ1-1,CASSLDPHDRGHTEAFF,TGTGCCAGCAGCTTAGACCCACACGACAGGGGACACACTGAAGCTTTCTTT
TRBD2,many,TRBV12-3/TRBV12-4,TRBJ2-1,CASISAGGTYNEQFF,TGTGCCAGCATATCGGCGGGAGGTACCTACAATGAGCAGTTCTTC
-,few,TRBV28,TRBJ2-7,CASSNLGGKGTYEQYF,TGTGCCAGCAGCAACCTGGGAGGAAAGGGAACCTACGAGCAGTACTTC